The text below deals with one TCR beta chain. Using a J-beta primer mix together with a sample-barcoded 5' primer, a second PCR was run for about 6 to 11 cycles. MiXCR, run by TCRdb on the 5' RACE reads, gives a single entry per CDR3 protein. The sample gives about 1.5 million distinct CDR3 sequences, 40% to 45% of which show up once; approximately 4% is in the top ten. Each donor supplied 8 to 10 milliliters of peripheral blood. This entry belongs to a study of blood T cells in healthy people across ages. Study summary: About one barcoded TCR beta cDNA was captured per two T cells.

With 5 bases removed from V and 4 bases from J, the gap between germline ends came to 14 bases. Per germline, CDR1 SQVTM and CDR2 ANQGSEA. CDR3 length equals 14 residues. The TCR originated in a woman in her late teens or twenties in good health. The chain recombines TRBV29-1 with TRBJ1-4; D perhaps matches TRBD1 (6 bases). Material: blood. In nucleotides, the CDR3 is TGCAGCGTTAGTGGTGACAGGATTAATGAAAAACTGTTTTTT. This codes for CSVSGDRINEKLFF.